The 16 T cell receptor beta chains below all came from one sample that was sequenced in a study of blood T cell repertoires in COVID-19 (TCRdb year 2020). The library came from the immunoSEQ multiplex PCR assay. The table comes from immuneACCESS by way of TCRdb, which keeps in-frame sequences with V and J called. Part of the clones is missing from these tables; in studies checked, under half for an unresolved V gene and the rest for unknown reasons. Within this sample are about 89,000 clones, with about two thirds of them counted one time only. The ten top clones hold roughly an eighth of the sample. Sequences were obtained from peripheral blood. The receptors originated from a woman older than 75 with acute or convalescent COVID-19.

The chain links TRBV7-2 to TRBJ2-7, with TRBD1 matching over 12 bases. The CDR3 covers 15 residues. V was clipped by 5 bases and J by 4 bases; unmatched bases: 6. Germline CDR1 reads SGHTA; CDR2 reads FQGNSA. CDR3 region: CASSPGTGGMYEQYF. The CDR3 coding sequence is TGTGCCAGCAGCCCCGGGACAGGGGGCATGTACGAGCAGTACTTC.

The gene calls are TRBV19 and TRBJ2-5; perhaps TRBD2 as D (5 bases). The CDR3 covers 14 residues. The germline V gene encodes CDR1 LNHDA and CDR2 SQIVND (reference sequence). V was cut by 0 bases and J by 2 bases, with 7 bases left in between. As DNA, the CDR3 is TGTGCCAGTAGTATAGATCCGGGGCAAGAGACCCAGTACTTC. This encodes CASSIDPGQETQYF.

The chain is built from TRBV2 and TRBJ2-1, with D maybe TRBD2 (7 bases). The germline V gene has CDR1 SNHLY and CDR2 FYNNEI. V dropped 8 bases and J dropped 0 bases, with 14 bases sitting between them. This CDR3 is 15 amino acids long. The CDR3 sequence: CASQGGGSSYNEQFF. The CDR3 DNA sequence: TGTGCCAGCCAGGGCGGGGGCAGCTCCTACAATGAGCAGTTCTTC.

By its share, this clone is medium-sized. The chain carries TRBV7-2 and TRBJ1-5; D gene uncertain. The CDR3 runs to 13 residues. Trimming left V 0 bases short and J 6 bases short, with 6 bases between. The germline CDR1 and CDR2 sequences are SGHTA and FQGNSA. The CDR3 coding sequence is TGTGCCAGCAGCTTAGCTGCAGGTCAGCCCCAGCATTTT. As protein: CASSLAAGQPQHF.

The chain links TRBV6-2 or TRBV6-3 to TRBJ2-1; 9 bases fit TRBD2. The CDR3 spans 16 residues. Unmatched junction bases numbered 15, after V lost 7 bases and J lost 8 bases. The germline V gene has CDR1 MNHEY and CDR2 SVGEGT. This chain's CDR3 is CASNPILRGGFYEQFF. CDR3 sequence (DNA): TGTGCCAGCAACCCAATATTGCGGGGGGGCTTTTATGAGCAGTTCTTC.

The gene calls are TRBV2 and TRBJ1-1; no reliable D call. V lost 7 bases to trimming and J lost 3 bases, with 12 bases between them. In germline, CDR1 is SNHLY, CDR2 FYNNEI. This CDR3 spans 13 amino acids. DNA of the CDR3: TGTGCCAGCACCGAACGAACATACACTGAAGCTTTCTTT. Translated, it gives CASTERTYTEAFF.

The chain couples TRBV2 to TRBJ2-7; 7 bases line up with TRBD1. Germline V CDR1 and CDR2: SNHLY, FYNNEI. This CDR3 spans 16 amino acids. Trimming cost V 6 bases and J 0 bases; bases outside gene matches: 11. The chain's CDR3 is CASRKGADLLSYEQYF. The CDR3 region has the DNA TGTGCCAGCAGAAAGGGGGCCGACCTTCTCTCCTACGAGCAGTACTTC.

This clone appeared a single time. This chain joins TRBV2 and TRBJ2-5; 10 bases fit TRBD1. The CDR3 has 17 residues. The germline CDR1 and CDR2 sequences are SNHLY and FYNNEI. V lost 6 bases to trimming and J lost 2 bases; unmatched junction nucleotides: 12. The CDR3 loop reads CASSEGQGSIKQETQYF. The CDR3 region has the DNA TGTGCCAGCAGCGAGGGACAGGGGTCCATCAAACAAGAGACCCAGTACTTC.

This clone was seen more than once but under ten times. The chain uses TRBV20-1 and TRBJ2-3; no clear D. Germline V gene sequence: CDR1 DFQATT, CDR2 SNEGSKA (reference sequence). The CDR3 length is 11 residues. V was pared by 6 bases and J by 4 bases, with 8 bases between. DNA of the CDR3: TGCAGTGCCCTCCCCCCAGATACGCAGTATTTT. It translates to CSALPPDTQYF.

The count of this clone is one. The chain uses TRBV7-9 and TRBJ1-2, with D uncertain. This CDR3 is built from 16 residues. V lost 4 bases, J lost 2 bases, and 17 bases lay in between. From germline, CDR1 is SEHNR and CDR2 FQNEAQ (reference sequence). The DNA of the CDR3 is TGTGCCAGCAGCTCACCCACGGGGAGGCAGAACTATGGCTACACCTTC. Protein: CASSSPTGRQNYGYTF.

V usage is TRBV5-1 and J usage is TRBJ1-3; 9 positions agree with TRBD1. The CDR3 is 16 residues long. The V segment lost 0 bases and the J segment 4 bases; nucleotides outside the gene matches: 5. Germline V CDR1 and CDR2: SGHRS, YFSETQ. The CDR3 protein is CASSLAGTGYGNTIYF. The CDR3 DNA reads as TGCGCCAGCAGCTTGGCAGGGACAGGGTACGGAAACACCATATATTTT.

This chain uses TRBV27 with TRBJ1-2; TRBD1 is a possible D gene (6 bases). The length of the CDR3 is 16 residues. CDR1 MNHEY and CDR2 SMNVEV come from the germline V gene (reference sequence). V lost 0 bases to trimming and J lost 7 bases, with 18 bases between them. The CDR3 nucleotides read TGTGCCAGCAGTTTATCGCCACGGGGGGCGCTCACTGGCTACACCTTC. Protein product: CASSLSPRGALTGYTF.

The DNA for the CDR3 is TGTGCCAGCAGCTTTGCGGGGAAAGGTGGCTACACCTTC. Protein: CASSFAGKGGYTF. The rearrangement uses TRBV7-9 and TRBJ1-2; no clear D. This CDR3 spans 13 amino acids. Deletions cut 3 bases from V and 7 bases from J, with 12 bases between. Germline CDR1 and CDR2: SEHNR and FQNEAQ (reference sequence).

The count of this clone is one. The chain is built from TRBV7-8 and TRBJ1-5, with D perhaps TRBD1 (5 bases). V was trimmed by 1 base and J by 1 base, leaving 17 bases between them. This CDR3 comprises 18 residues. Germline V gene data show CDR1 as SGHVS and CDR2 as FQNEAQ. This CDR3 reads CASSLEFSNRGSNQPQHF. DNA for the CDR3: TGTGCCAGCAGCTTAGAGTTCTCCAATCGGGGGAGCAATCAGCCCCAGCATTTT.

This clone was counted a few times. This chain connects TRBV4-2 to TRBJ1-5; no clear D. The CDR3 contains 15 residues. The V end lost 1 base, the J end lost 0 bases, and 7 bases lay between the germline ends. Looked up from germline, CDR1 is LGHNA and CDR2 is YNFKEQ. CDR3 in amino acids: CASSQVDISNQPQHF. The CDR3 DNA reads TGTGCCAGCAGCCAAGTCGACATTAGCAATCAGCCCCAGCATTTT.

J is TRBJ2-7 and V is TRBV9; possible D gene TRBD1, 5 bases. This CDR3 region has 13 residues. V was pared by 5 bases and J by 3 bases, with 12 bases between. Germline CDR1 SGDLS, CDR2 YYNGEE. For the CDR3, the DNA is TGTGCCAGCAGTCCGGAAGGGGACTACGAGCAGTACTTC. It yields the protein CASSPEGDYEQYF.